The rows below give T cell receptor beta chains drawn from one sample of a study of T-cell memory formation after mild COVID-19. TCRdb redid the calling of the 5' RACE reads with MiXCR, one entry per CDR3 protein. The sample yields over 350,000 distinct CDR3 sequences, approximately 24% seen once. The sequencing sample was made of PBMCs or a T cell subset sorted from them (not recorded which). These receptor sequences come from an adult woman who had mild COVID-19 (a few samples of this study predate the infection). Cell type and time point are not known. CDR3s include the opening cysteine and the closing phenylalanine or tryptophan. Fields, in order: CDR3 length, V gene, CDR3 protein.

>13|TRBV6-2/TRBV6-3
CASSPNHRASSSF
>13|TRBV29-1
CSVETGENYGYTF
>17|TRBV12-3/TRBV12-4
CASSPWGRGQFQETQYF
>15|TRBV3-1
CASSLAGTSAYEQYF
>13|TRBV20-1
CSARRTVQETQYF
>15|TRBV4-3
CASSQVGADSYEQYF
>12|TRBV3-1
CASSHGEPPLHF
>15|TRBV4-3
CASSQGQGLNYGYTF
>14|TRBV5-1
CASSSGPRQETQYF
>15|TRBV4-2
CASSQASGTGETQYF
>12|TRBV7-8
CASTANRLEQYF
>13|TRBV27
CASSSDRVSPLHF
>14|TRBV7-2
CASSLQVSGQPQHF
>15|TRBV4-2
CASSQADRDTGELFF
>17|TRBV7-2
CASSLVPARGPSYGYTF
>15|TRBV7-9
CASSFLAGPFQEQYF
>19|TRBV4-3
CASSQDRGRLDLAKNIQYF
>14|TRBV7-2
CASSLAGVGETQYF
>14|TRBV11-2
CASSLVLAPNEQFF
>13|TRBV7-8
CASLLASTDTQYF
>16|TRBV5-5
CASSSDKSPNSYEQYF
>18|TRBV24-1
CATSDRGPIWLGDTEAFF
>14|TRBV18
CASSPNYQRETQYF
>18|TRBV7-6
CASSLKGTGRSGANVLTF
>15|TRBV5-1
CASSSRDSSQETQYF
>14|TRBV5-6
CASSVGLEAYEQYF
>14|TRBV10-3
CAISRDSINYGYTF
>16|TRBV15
CATSRDPTGVVTEAFF
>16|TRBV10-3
CAISESTVPSNQPQHF
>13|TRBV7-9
CASSSRGINEQFF
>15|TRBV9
CASSVGPGVSQPQHF
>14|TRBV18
CASSPTMTSDTQYF
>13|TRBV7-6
CASSLSGSDTQYF
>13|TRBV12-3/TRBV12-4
CAIRRGYNEKLFF
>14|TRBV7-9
CASSLEAGADGYTF
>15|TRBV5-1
CASSLLRSSYNEQFF
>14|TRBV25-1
CASREEGDTGELFF
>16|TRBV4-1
CASSLGQARGNSPLHF
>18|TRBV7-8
CASSPRPTGTSVGETQYF
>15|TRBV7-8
CASSLVLDINQPQHF
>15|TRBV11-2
CASSLDLSGSSEQYF
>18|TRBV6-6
CASSYSSSMGGVSYEQYF
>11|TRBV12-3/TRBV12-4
CASSLVGGYTF
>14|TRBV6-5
CASSQGGNNSPLHF
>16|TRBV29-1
CSVVLGTAVSGNTIYF
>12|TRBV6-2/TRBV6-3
CASSPPWGEQYF